Included here is one T cell receptor (beta chain) sequence, with context. Its antigen is still unknown. This sample also contains other DNA sequences that code for the same CDR3. These data come from a study of shared clonotypes between healthy human individuals. Notes on the study in general: Some naive CD4 clonotypes, roughly 4.5%, turned up in common across several donors.

The CDR3 spans 13 residues. The germline V gene has CDR1 SGHDT and CDR2 YYEEEE. Deletions cut 0 bases from V and 1 base from J, with 5 bases between. Assay: immunoSEQ multiplex PCR; the TCRdb copy retains only in-frame clones and omits some. The data contain 800,000 to 1,200,000 clones, about 84% of them seen just once; the ten biggest clones take up under 0.6%. The J gene is TRBJ2-7, the V gene TRBV5-6; D gene uncertain. The sequence was collected from a man in his late teens or twenties in good health. Some clones in this sample may be carry-over from other donors' samples. What was sequenced was memory CD4+ T cells from PBMCs. The subset is: CD45RA-negative fraction. The CDR3 region is CASSLAGSYEQYF. In nucleotides, the CDR3 is TGTGCCAGCAGCTTGGCGGGTTCCTACGAGCAGTACTTC.